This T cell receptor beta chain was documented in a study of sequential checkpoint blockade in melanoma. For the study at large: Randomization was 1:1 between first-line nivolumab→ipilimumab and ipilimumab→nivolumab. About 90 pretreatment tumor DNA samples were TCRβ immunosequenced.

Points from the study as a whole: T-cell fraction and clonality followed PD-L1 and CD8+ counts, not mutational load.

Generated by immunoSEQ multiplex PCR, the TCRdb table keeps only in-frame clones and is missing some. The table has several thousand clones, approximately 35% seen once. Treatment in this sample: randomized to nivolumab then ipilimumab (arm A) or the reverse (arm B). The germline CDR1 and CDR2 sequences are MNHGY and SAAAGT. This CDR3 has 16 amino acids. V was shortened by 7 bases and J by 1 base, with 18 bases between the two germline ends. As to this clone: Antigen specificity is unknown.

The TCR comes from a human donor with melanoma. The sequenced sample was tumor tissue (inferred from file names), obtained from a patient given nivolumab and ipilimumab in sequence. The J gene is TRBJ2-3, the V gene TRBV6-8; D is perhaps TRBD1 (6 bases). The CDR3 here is CASTNWTARGTDTQYF. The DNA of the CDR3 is TGTGCCAGCACTAACTGGACAGCCAGGGGCACAGATACGCAGTATTTT.